The rows below give T cell receptor beta chains drawn from one sample of a study of shared clonotypes between healthy human individuals. The repertoire was sequenced with immunoSEQ multiplex PCR; TCRdb's copy has only in-frame clones and lacks some. The sample has millions of clones; over 85% are singletons. The sequencing input was naive CD4+ T cells sorted from blood. Every receptor here comes from a young man in good health. CDR3s include the opening cysteine and the closing phenylalanine or tryptophan. A D gene is named only where the DNA matches it firmly. Clone size is not always given. Where it is, it says once, few, many or a class for expanded clones.

v_call	d_call	j_call	clone_size	cdr3_nt	cdr3_aa
TRBV9	TRBD1	TRBJ2-1	once	TGTGCCAGCAGCTCAGCCGGGACAGCGTACAATGAGCAGTTCTTC	CASSSAGTAYNEQFF
TRBV30	NA	TRBJ2-7	NA	TGTGCCTGGAGCGGACTATCCTTCGAGCAGTACTTC	CAWSGLSFEQYF
TRBV5-1	NA	TRBJ2-5	NA	TGCGCCAGCAGCCCTCAGCCGCCCCAAGAGACCCAGTACTTC	CASSPQPPQETQYF
TRBV2	TRBD2	TRBJ2-5	once	TGTGCCAGCAGCGATATGGGACTAGCGGGAGGGCTACAAGAGACCCAGTACTTC	CASSDMGLAGGLQETQYF
TRBV29-1	NA	TRBJ2-3	NA	TGCAGCGCAGCCATCAACACAGATACGCAGTATTTT	CSAAINTDTQYF
TRBV30	NA	TRBJ2-2	NA	TGTGCCTGGAGTGTATGGGGAACCGGGGAGCTGTTTTTT	CAWSVWGTGELFF
TRBV9	NA	TRBJ2-1	NA	TGTGCCAGCAGCCCCCAATTCGATGAGCAGTTCTTC	CASSPQFDEQFF
TRBV4-1	NA	TRBJ1-6	NA	TGCGCCAGCAGCCGCCTTACAGGGATGGGTTCACCCCTCCACTTT	CASSRLTGMGSPLHF
TRBV15	NA	TRBJ1-6	NA	TGTGCCACCAGCACCCATGGGCGGGGAACGGGGTCACCCCTCCACTTT	CATSTHGRGTGSPLHF
TRBV10-3	NA	TRBJ2-3	NA	TGTGCCATCAGTGAGCTTGGGTCAGATACGCAGTATTTT	CAISELGSDTQYF
TRBV15	NA	TRBJ1-6	NA	TGTGCCACCAGAAATTCACCCCTCCACTTT	CATRNSPLHF
TRBV5-4	TRBD1	TRBJ1-1	NA	TGTGCCAGCAGCTTTGGAGGACAGGGGGCGTGGAACACTGAAGCTTTCTTT	CASSFGGQGAWNTEAFF
TRBV6-1	NA	TRBJ1-2	NA	TGTGCCAGCAGTGAAGGGGGATTTGTCCTAAGCTATGGCTACACCTTC	CASSEGGFVLSYGYTF
TRBV9	TRBD2	TRBJ2-3	once	TGTGCCAGCAGCGTAGGCCCTTCGACTAGCCCCGATACGCAGTATTTT	CASSVGPSTSPDTQYF
TRBV4-1	TRBD1	TRBJ2-7	NA	TGCGCCAGCAGCTCCCGGGACAGAACCTACGAGCAGTACTTC	CASSSRDRTYEQYF
TRBV19	NA	TRBJ1-2	NA	TGTGCCAGTAGTATCCAGACAGGATTTAACTATGGCTACACCTTC	CASSIQTGFNYGYTF
TRBV6-5	NA	TRBJ1-1	NA	TGTGCCAGCAGTTACCACGACTCCACTGAAGCTTTCTTT	CASSYHDSTEAFF
TRBV2	NA	TRBJ1-6	NA	TGTGCCAGTTTGGGCCCGGCAGGGACTAATTCACCCCTCCACTTT	CASLGPAGTNSPLHF
TRBV30	TRBD2	TRBJ2-5	NA	TGTGCCTGGAACGGGGGGGTAGGGCAAGAGACCCAGTACTTC	CAWNGGVGQETQYF
TRBV6-5	NA	TRBJ1-5	few	TGTGCCACCAGTGAGGGGTATAGCAATCAGCCCCAGCATTTT	CATSEGYSNQPQHF
TRBV28	TRBD1	TRBJ2-5	NA	TGTGCCAGCAGGGTGACAGGGTCGTTGGAGACCCAGTACTTC	CASRVTGSLETQYF
TRBV5-1	TRBD2	TRBJ2-6	NA	TGCGCCAGCAGCTTCTCCGGGACTAGCGTCTCTGGGGCCAACGTCCTGACTTTC	CASSFSGTSVSGANVLTF
TRBV27	TRBD2	TRBJ2-3	NA	TGTGCCAGCAGTCTTGAGACTAGCGGGGGTGCAGATACGCAGTATTTT	CASSLETSGGADTQYF
TRBV6-5	NA	TRBJ2-3	NA	TGTGCCACCTCCCGGGTTGACAATACGCAGTATTTT	CATSRVDNTQYF
TRBV5-1	TRBD2	TRBJ2-5	NA	TGCGCCAGCAGCTTGGCCCAATCGGGACTAGCGGGACGGACGGAGACCCAGTACTTC	CASSLAQSGLAGRTETQYF
TRBV5-4	NA	TRBJ1-2	NA	TGTGCCAGCAGCTTGACGAAGGAATCCTACACCTTC	CASSLTKESYTF
TRBV27	TRBD2	TRBJ2-3	NA	TGTGCCAGCAGTTGGGCGGGGGGCCAAGATACGCAGTATTTT	CASSWAGGQDTQYF
TRBV5-1	NA	TRBJ1-1	NA	TGCGCCAGCAGCTTGGTACAGGAGAATGGTGAAGCTTTCTTT	CASSLVQENGEAFF
TRBV7-2	TRBD2	TRBJ2-5	NA	TGTGCCAGCAGCTCGTCGGGGGGGCGAGAGACCCAGTACTTC	CASSSSGGRETQYF